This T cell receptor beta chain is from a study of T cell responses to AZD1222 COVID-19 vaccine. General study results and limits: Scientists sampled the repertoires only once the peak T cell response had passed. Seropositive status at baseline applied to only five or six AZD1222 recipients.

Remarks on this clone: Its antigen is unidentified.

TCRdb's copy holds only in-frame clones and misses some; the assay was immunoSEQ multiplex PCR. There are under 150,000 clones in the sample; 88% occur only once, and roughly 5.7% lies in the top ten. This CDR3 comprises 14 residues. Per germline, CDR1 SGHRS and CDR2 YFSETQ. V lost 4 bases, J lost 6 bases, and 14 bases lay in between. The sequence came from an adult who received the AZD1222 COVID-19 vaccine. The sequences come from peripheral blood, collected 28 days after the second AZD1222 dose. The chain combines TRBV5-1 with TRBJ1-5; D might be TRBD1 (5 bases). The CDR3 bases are TGCGCCAGCAGCGCTGGGACCAGAGGTCAGCCCCAGCATTTT. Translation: CASSAGTRGQPQHF.